This T cell receptor beta chain originates from a study of blood T cell repertoires in COVID-19. On the study more broadly: COVID-19 samples from acute and convalescent phases originated in the United States, Italy and Spain.

Some clones are missing from TCRdb's copy, which holds only in-frame ones; the method was immunoSEQ multiplex PCR. This table has tens of thousands of clones, under 85% appearing once. The V end was cut by 6 bases, the J end by 6 bases, with 9 bases between. This CDR3 spans 11 amino acids. Germline loops: CDR1 MNHEY, CDR2 SVGAGI. The V call is TRBV6-5, the J call TRBJ2-7; tentative D call: TRBD1 (5 bases). The sequence was collected from a woman older than 75 with acute or convalescent COVID-19. Sequencing input: peripheral blood. The CDR3 nucleotides read TGTGCCAGCAGATCGCAGGGCGAGCAGTACTTC. It is translated as CASRSQGEQYF.